This T cell receptor beta chain stems from a study of T cell repertoires in ileal Crohn's disease. Across the whole study: Median disease duration was nearly eight years; about 37% smoked at surgery. Surgery for a complication: stricturing in roughly 61%, penetrating in about 39%. Thiopurines (11) or anti-TNF agents (approximately 20) were given postoperatively to about half.

This CDR3 is built from 11 residues. Between the trimmed V and J ends, which lost 8 bases and 0 bases, there was a span of 4 bases. Germline CDR1 reads SNHLY; CDR2 reads FYNNEI. Adults with ileal or ileocolonic Crohn's disease and an indication for resection were eligible. Generated by immunoSEQ multiplex PCR, the TCRdb table keeps only in-frame clones and is missing some. The sample has 10,000 to 15,000 clones, just over 75% seen once; the top ten hold 4.5%. This clone was seen a handful of times. This chain connects TRBV2 to TRBJ1-2; D ambiguous. Material: ileal tissue. This TCR derives from an adult with Crohn's disease. The CDR3 region is CASSANYGYTF. The CDR3 nucleotides are TGTGCCAGCTCGGCTAACTATGGCTACACCTTC.